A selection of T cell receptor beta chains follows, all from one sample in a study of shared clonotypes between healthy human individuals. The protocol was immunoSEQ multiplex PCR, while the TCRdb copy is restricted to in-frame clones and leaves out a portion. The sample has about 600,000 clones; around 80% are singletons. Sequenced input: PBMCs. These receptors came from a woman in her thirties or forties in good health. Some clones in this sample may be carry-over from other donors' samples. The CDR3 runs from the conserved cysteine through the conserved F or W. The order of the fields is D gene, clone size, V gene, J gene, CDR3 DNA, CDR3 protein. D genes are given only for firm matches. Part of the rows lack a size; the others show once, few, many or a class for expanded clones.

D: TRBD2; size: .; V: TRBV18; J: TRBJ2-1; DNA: TGTGCCAGCTCCTGGCAAGCGGGAGAGATCAATGAGCAGTTCTTC; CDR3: CASSWQAGEINEQFF
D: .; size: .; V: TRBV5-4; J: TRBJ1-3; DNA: TGTGCCAGCAGCTCGGACCGACTCTCTGGAAACACCATATATTTT; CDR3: CASSSDRLSGNTIYF
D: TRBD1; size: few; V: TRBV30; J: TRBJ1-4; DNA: TGTGCCTGGGCCTATGGACAGGGATGGGAAAAACTGTTTTTT; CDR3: CAWAYGQGWEKLFF
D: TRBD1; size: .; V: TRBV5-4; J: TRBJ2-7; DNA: TGTGCCAGCAGCTTGGGGGACAGGGTTGACGAGCAGTACTTC; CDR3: CASSLGDRVDEQYF
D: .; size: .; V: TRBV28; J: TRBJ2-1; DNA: TGTGCCAGCAGCTCCCCGGGACGCGGGAATGAGCAGTTCTTC; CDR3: CASSSPGRGNEQFF
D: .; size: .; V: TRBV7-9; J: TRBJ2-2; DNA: TGTGCCAGCAGCTTCAAGACTAGTACCGGGGAGCTGTTTTTT; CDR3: CASSFKTSTGELFF
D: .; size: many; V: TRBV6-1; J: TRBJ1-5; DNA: TGTGCCAGCAGTGGGGACGGCGGCAGCAATCAGCCCCAGCATTTT; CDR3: CASSGDGGSNQPQHF
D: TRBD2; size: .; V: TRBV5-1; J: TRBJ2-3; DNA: TGCGCCAGCAGCTTTGGACTAGCGTCTAGCACAGATACGCAGTATTTT; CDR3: CASSFGLASSTDTQYF
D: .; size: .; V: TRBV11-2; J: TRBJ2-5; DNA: TGTGCCAGCAGCTCTCCAGGGGCCCAAGAGACCCAGTACTTC; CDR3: CASSSPGAQETQYF
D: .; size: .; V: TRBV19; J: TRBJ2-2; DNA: TGTGCCAGTAGTACACAGGGGAACACCGGGGAGCTGTTTTTT; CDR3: CASSTQGNTGELFF
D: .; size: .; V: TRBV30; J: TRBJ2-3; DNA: TGTGCCTGGAGTGTACTAAACAGGGCCACAGATACGCAGTATTTT; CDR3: CAWSVLNRATDTQYF
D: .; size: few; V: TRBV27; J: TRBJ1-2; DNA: TGTGCCAGCAGAACAGGTCGAGGTAACTATGGCTACACCTTC; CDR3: CASRTGRGNYGYTF
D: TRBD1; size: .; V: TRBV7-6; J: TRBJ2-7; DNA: TGTGCCAGCAGTATAGGGGACAGGAGGTCCTACGAGCAGTACTTC; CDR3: CASSIGDRRSYEQYF
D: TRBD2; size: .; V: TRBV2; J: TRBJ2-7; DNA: TGTGCCAGCAACCCGGGACTAGCTGGGCTCGAGCAGTACTTC; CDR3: CASNPGLAGLEQYF
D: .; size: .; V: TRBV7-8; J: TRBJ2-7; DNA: TGTGCCAGCAGCTTAGAAGGAGGGGTCTACTACGAGCAGTACTTC; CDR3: CASSLEGGVYYEQYF
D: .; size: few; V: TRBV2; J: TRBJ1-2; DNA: TGTGCCAGCAGTGACGGGGGTGGCTACACCTTC; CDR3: CASSDGGGYTF
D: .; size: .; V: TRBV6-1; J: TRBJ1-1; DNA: TGTGCCAGCAGTGCGCACCGAGGGGTAGAGGAAGCTTTCTTT; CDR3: CASSAHRGVEEAFF
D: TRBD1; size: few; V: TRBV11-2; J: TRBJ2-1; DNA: TGTGCCAGCAGCCCCAACCCAGGGGGTGAGCAGTTCTTC; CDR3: CASSPNPGGEQFF
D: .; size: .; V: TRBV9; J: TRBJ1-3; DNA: TGTGCCAGCAGCGTAGCCCCAGATGGGGGGGGAAGCACCATATATTTT; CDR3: CASSVAPDGGGSTIYF
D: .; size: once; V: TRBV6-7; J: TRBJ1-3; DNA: TGTGCCAGCAGTCTCAGTTGGGGGCGACGAAACACCATATATTTT; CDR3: CASSLSWGRRNTIYF
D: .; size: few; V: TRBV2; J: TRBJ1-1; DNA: TGTGCCAGCACCCCGAACAGTGAAACTGAAGCTTTCTTT; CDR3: CASTPNSETEAFF
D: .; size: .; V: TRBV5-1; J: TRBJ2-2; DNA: TGCGCCAGCAGCTTGGCCGCTTCGAACACCGGGGAGCTGTTTTTT; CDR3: CASSLAASNTGELFF
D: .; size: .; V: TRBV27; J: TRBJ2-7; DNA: TGTGCCAGCAGTTTAGCAGTGACTGATGCCTACGAGCAGTACTTC; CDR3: CASSLAVTDAYEQYF
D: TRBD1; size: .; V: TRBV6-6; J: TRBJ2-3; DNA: TGTGCCAGCCACGGGACAGGGACAGATACGCAGTATTTT; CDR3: CASHGTGTDTQYF
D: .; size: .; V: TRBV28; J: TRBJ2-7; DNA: TGTGCCAGCAATACCAACTTTTACGAGCAGTACTTC; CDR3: CASNTNFYEQYF
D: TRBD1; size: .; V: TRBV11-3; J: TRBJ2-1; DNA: TGTGCCAGCAGCCTAGACAGGGTCAATGAGCAGTTCTTC; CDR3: CASSLDRVNEQFF
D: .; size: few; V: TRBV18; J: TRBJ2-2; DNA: TGTGCCAGCTCACCGGCGGGCGCCGGGGAGCTGTTTTTT; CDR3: CASSPAGAGELFF
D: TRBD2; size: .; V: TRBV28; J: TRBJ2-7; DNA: TGTGCCAGCAGTTGGACTAGCGACAGCTCCTACGAGCAGTACTTC; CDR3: CASSWTSDSSYEQYF
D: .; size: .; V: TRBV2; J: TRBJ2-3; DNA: TGTGCCAGCAGTGAATTATTGGGGTGGGCAGATACGCAGTATTTT; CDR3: CASSELLGWADTQYF
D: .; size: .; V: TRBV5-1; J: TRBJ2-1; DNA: TGCGCCAGCAAGTCGCGGGAATCGGGCTACAATGAGCAGTTCTTC; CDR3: CASKSRESGYNEQFF
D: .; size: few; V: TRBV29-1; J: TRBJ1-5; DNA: TGCAGCGTTGGGTCAGGGACGGATCAGCCCCAGCATTTT; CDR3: CSVGSGTDQPQHF
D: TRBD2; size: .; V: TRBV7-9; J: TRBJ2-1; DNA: TGTGCCAGCAGCTCGACTAGCGGGAACTACAATGAGCAGTTCTTC; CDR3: CASSSTSGNYNEQFF
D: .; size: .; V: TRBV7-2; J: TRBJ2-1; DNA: TGTGCCAGCAGCTTAGGGCCGGGGGCGCCCAATGAGCAGTTCTTC; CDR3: CASSLGPGAPNEQFF
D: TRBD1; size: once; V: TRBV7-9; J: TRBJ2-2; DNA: TGTGCCAGCACCACACCAACCGGGACAGGGTACACCGGGGAGCTGTTTTTT; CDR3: CASTTPTGTGYTGELFF
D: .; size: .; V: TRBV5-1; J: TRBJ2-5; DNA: TGCGCCAGCAGCTTGGTGCTAGAAGAGACCCAGTACTTC; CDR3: CASSLVLEETQYF
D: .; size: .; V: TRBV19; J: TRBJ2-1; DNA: TGTGCCAGTAGTAGCCAGTGGGATGAGCAGTTCTTC; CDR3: CASSSQWDEQFF
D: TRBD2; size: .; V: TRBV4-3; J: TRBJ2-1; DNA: TGCGCCAGCAGCCAATCGATGGGGGGGACCTACAATGAGCAGTTCTTC; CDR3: CASSQSMGGTYNEQFF
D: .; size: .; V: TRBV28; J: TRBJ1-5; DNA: TGTGCCAGCAGTTTACTGCAGGCAAGCAATCAGCCCCAGCATTTT; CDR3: CASSLLQASNQPQHF
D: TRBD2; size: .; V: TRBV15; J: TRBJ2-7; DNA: TGTGCCACCAGCAGGACGGGAGGGCCTTACGAGCAGTACTTC; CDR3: CATSRTGGPYEQYF
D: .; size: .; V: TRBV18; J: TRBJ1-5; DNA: TGTGCCAGCTCACTAGGAGGGCCGGGGGGCAATCAGCCCCAGCATTTT; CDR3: CASSLGGPGGNQPQHF
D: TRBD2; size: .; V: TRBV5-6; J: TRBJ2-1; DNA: TGTGCCAGCAGCGCTCTCGGGACTAGCGGCAACAATGAGCAGTTCTTC; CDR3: CASSALGTSGNNEQFF
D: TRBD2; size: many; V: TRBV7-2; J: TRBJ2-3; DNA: TGTGCCAGCAGCTTAGTATCTAGCGGGAGGGGAGAAGTCGCAGATACGCAGTATTTT; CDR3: CASSLVSSGRGEVADTQYF
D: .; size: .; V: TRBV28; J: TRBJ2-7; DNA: TGTGCCAGCAGGTCCGGCGGACAGACGCACGAGCAGTACTTC; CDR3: CASRSGGQTHEQYF
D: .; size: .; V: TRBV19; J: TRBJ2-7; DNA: TGTGCCAGTAGTATAGGAGGCGACGTCTACGAGCAGTACTTC; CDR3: CASSIGGDVYEQYF
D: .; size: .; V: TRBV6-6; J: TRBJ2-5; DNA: TGTGCCAGCAATCCAACAGGGTCTGAGACCCAGTACTTC; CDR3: CASNPTGSETQYF
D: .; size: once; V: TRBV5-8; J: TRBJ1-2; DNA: TGTGCCAGCACAACAGGGCCGTTATATGGCTACACCTTC; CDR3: CASTTGPLYGYTF
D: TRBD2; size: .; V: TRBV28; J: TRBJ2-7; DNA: TGTGCCAGCAGTTTATTTGGCGGGAGGGGTACCTACGAGCAGTACTTC; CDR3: CASSLFGGRGTYEQYF
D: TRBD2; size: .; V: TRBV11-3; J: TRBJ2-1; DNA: TGTGCCAGCAGCCTCCTTGGACTAGCGGACAATGAGCAGTTCTTC; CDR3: CASSLLGLADNEQFF
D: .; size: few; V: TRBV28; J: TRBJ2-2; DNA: TGTGCCAGCAGGGGCGGGTCCTCGAACACCGGTGAGCTGTTTTTT; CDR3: CASRGGSSNTGELFF
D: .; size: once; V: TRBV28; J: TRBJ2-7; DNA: TGTGCCAGCAGTCCTGCAGGGGCCACCTACGAGCAGTACTTC; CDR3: CASSPAGATYEQYF
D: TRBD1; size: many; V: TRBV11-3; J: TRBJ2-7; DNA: TGTGCCAGCAGACCGACAGGGCTTTTCCCATACGAGCAGTACTTC; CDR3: CASRPTGLFPYEQYF
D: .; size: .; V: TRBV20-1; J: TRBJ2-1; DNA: TGCAGTGTCACCAGGGAGTTGGGGCAGTTCTTC; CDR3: CSVTRELGQFF
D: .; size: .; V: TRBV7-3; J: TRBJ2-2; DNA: TGTGCCAGCAGCCCCCGGGGTAGCAGTGGGGAGCTGTTTTTT; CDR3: CASSPRGSSGELFF